This entry lists 10 T cell receptor beta chains sequenced from one sample in a study of early T cells in non-severe SARS-CoV-2 infection. TCRdb reanalysed the 5' RACE reads using MiXCR and keeps one entry per CDR3 protein. The sample records about 57,000 distinct CDR3 sequences, more than 8.5% being singletons. Material: whole blood. The receptor set was obtained from an adult who was a healthcare worker with PCR-confirmed SARS-CoV-2 infection or an uninfected control (not recorded which).

This clonotype was seen repeatedly, ten times or more. V gene TRBV12-3 or TRBV12-4 combines with J gene TRBJ1-4, with 8 bases fitting TRBD1. The V gene end was trimmed by 6 bases and the J gene end by 8 bases; junction bases not matched to a gene: 5. This CDR3 spans 13 amino acids. The CDR3 bases are TGTGCCAGCAGCATGGACAGGGCAGAAAAACTGTTTTTT. It specifies CASSMDRAEKLFF.

The rearrangement uses TRBV5-1 and TRBJ1-6; weak D call: TRBD1 (6 bases). The V end was cut by 4 bases, the J end by 0 bases, with 17 bases between. The germline gives CDR1 SGHRS, CDR2 YFSETQ. The CDR3 extends over 18 amino acids. The CDR3 DNA follows: TGCGCCAGCAGCAGGACAGACGGCAAAAGCTCCTATAATTCACCCCTCCACTTT. This gives the protein CASSRTDGKSSYNSPLHF.

By sample fraction, this clonotype is large. One junction end disagrees with the germline gene, perhaps due to a read error. CDR3 bases: TGTGCCAGCAGTCTATCTAGTACCACAGATACGCAGTATTTT. Translating it yields CASSLSSTTDTQYF. V is TRBV27 and J is TRBJ2-3; no clear D gene. The CDR3 covers 14 residues. Looked up from germline, CDR1 is MNHEY and CDR2 is SMNVEV (reference sequence).

This clonotype has ten or more counts. The V gene is TRBV5-1, the J gene TRBJ2-5; no firm D call. Per the germline V gene, CDR1 is SGHRS and CDR2 is YFSETQ. V was pared by 1 base and J by 1 base, with 8 bases between. The CDR3 is made up of 14 amino acids. The CDR3, as DNA: TGCGCCAGCAGCTTGAGAAGCGCCCAAGAGACCCAGTACTTC. Translation: CASSLRSAQETQYF.

There are many counts of this clonotype. V is TRBV6-2 or TRBV6-3 and J is TRBJ2-1; D remains ambiguous. V lost 6 bases to trimming and J lost 5 bases, with 17 bases between them. Germline CDR1 is MNHEY and CDR2 is SVGEGT. The CDR3 loop spans 15 amino acids. CDR3 sequence reads: CASRFRAIANNEQFF. Here the CDR3 DNA reads TGTGCCAGCAGGTTCCGGGCCATAGCCAACAATGAGCAGTTCTTC.

In its sample, this clonotype was seen many times. This chain's CDR3 is CAWSLVARNEQFF. The CDR3 bases are TGTGCCTGGTCCCTCGTCGCCCGCAATGAGCAGTTCTTC. The V gene is TRBV30, the J gene TRBJ2-1; no clear D. The CDR3 totals 13 residues. The V gene's germline CDR1 is GTSNPN and CDR2 SVGIG (reference sequence). Trimming shortened V by 5 bases and J by 6 bases, and 14 bases separated the two germline ends.

The V gene is TRBV19, the J gene TRBJ1-3, with a tentative D call TRBD1 (5 bases). The germline V and J ends were trimmed by 3 bases and 0 bases, with 12 bases remaining between them. Germline V CDR1 and CDR2: LNHDA, SQIVND (reference sequence). The CDR3 has 16 residues. Here the CDR3 reads CASSMRGASSGNTIYF. In DNA, the CDR3 is TGTGCCAGTAGTATGCGAGGGGCCAGCTCTGGAAACACCATATATTTT.

This chain connects TRBV30 to TRBJ2-5; 9 bases fit TRBD2. Germline V CDR1 and CDR2: GTSNPN, SVGIG (reference sequence). V lost 2 bases and J lost 2; bases outside the gene matches: 6. The CDR3 is 15 amino acids. CDR3 nucleotide sequence: TGTGCCTGGAGTCCAATAGCGGGAGCGCAAGAGACCCAGTACTTC. This translates into CAWSPIAGAQETQYF. Full variable domain (remainder filled in from reference TRBV30 and TRBJ2-5): SQTIHQWPATLVQPVGSPLSLECTVEGTSNPNLYWYRQAAGRGLQLLFYSVGIGQISSEVPQNLSASRPQDRQFILSSKKLLLSDSGFYLCAWSPIAGAQETQYFGPGTRLLVL.

The V and J genes are TRBV5-1 and TRBJ2-3; 8 positions match TRBD2. With V trimmed by 4 bases and J by 2 bases, 12 bases remained unmatched. Germline-derived CDR1 and CDR2 are SGHRS and YFSETQ. There are 17 residues in the CDR3. The CDR3 bases are TGCGCCAGCAGCGAAAGCAGAGCGGGAGATGTCACAGATACGCAGTATTTT. Its protein product is CASSESRAGDVTDTQYF.

This clonotype was observed many times. The rearrangement links TRBV19 to TRBJ1-1; D ambiguous. The CDR3 spans 15 residues. V gave up 5 bases and J gave up 0 bases, with 13 bases separating them. Germline V gene data show CDR1 as LNHDA and CDR2 as SQIVND (reference sequence). The CDR3 region has the DNA TGTGCCAGTAGTTCAACGTGGCAGATGAACACTGAAGCTTTCTTT. It specifies CASSSTWQMNTEAFF.